The text below deals with one TCR beta chain. These data belong to a study of blood T cells in healthy people across ages. Together with a sample-barcoded 5' primer, a J-beta primer mix was included in a second PCR lasting 7 to 11 cycles. Every sample produced at least 2.5 million CDR3-containing paired-end reads. TCRdb called the 5' RACE reads again in MiXCR, with one record for every CDR3 protein. The sample includes roughly 800,000 distinct CDR3 sequences, 55% to 70% of them seen just once. Germline assignment: CDR1 SGHTA and CDR2 FQGNSA. The CDR3 is 12 residues long. J lost 9 bases, V lost 6 bases, and 2 bases had no gene match. Per sample, no less than 6 micrograms of total RNA were extracted.

The V call is TRBV7-2, the J call TRBJ1-6; 7 bases are a match to TRBD1. Sequenced: blood. This clonotype was sampled from a man aged 30 to 45 in good health. CDR3 nucleotide sequence: TGTGCCAGCAGAAACAGGGGTTCACCCCTCCACTTT. Translating it yields CASRNRGSPLHF.